A single sample gave rise to the 24 T cell receptor beta chains below, sequenced in a study of T-cell reconstitution after alpha-beta-depleted transplantation in children. Preparation of the TCRbeta library was carried out with unique molecular identifiers. TCRdb recomputed calls from the PCR reads with MiXCR, one row per CDR3 protein. The table has 450,000 to 600,000 distinct CDR3 sequences, around 19% seen once. The specimen comprised PBMCs from the stem cell graft donor, sampled from the stem cell graft. These receptors came from a human donor who donated a stem cell graft to a child with acute lymphoblastic leukemia.

The chain employs TRBV5-1 and TRBJ2-7; 8 bases are a match to TRBD2. CDR3 size: 17 residues. Germline CDR1 reads SGHRS; CDR2 reads YFSETQ. V lost 0 bases, J lost 3 bases, and 11 bases stayed unmatched. CDR3 DNA sequence: TGCGCCAGCAGCTTGGCAGCGGGAGTTTTTAGTGGCTACGAGCAGTACTTC. It codes for CASSLAAGVFSGYEQYF.

The chain couples TRBV7-6 to TRBJ2-2; TRBD2 aligns across 11 bases. The CDR3 has 19 amino acids. J lost 5 bases, V lost 1 base, and 12 bases had no gene match. Germline V lookup: CDR1 SGHVS, CDR2 FNYEAQ. CDR3: CASSLGRLAGGRGTGELFF. The CDR3 coding sequence is TGTGCCAGCAGCTTAGGGCGGCTAGCGGGAGGACGAGGGACCGGGGAGCTGTTTTTT.

The chain has TRBV7-9 and TRBJ2-7; 10 positions agree with TRBD1. The J segment lost 4 bases and the V segment lost 5 bases, leaving 8 bases of the junction unmatched. Germline assignment: CDR1 SEHNR and CDR2 FQNEAQ (reference sequence). This CDR3 comprises 15 residues. The chain's CDR3 is CASSDLGQGSYEQYF. The CDR3 DNA reads TGTGCCAGCAGCGATCTGGGACAGGGGAGTTACGAGCAGTACTTC.

The rearrangement uses TRBV5-1 and TRBJ2-7; D may be TRBD1 or TRBD2 (5 bases each). The V gene lost 1 base and the J gene lost 5 bases, with 13 bases spanning the gap. Germline CDR1 reads SGHRS; CDR2 reads YFSETQ. The CDR3 runs 14 residues. The chain's CDR3 is CASSLSLGDHEQYF. DNA for the CDR3: TGCGCCAGCAGCTTGTCCTTGGGGGACCACGAGCAGTACTTC.

V usage is TRBV18 and J usage is TRBJ1-2; D is uncertain. The CDR3 runs 13 residues. V was cut by 2 bases and J by 6 bases, with 10 bases left in between. Germline CDR1 is KGHSH and CDR2 is LQKENI. The CDR3 sequence: CASSPGSADGYTF. CDR3 DNA sequence: TGTGCCAGCTCACCAGGGTCTGCGGATGGCTACACCTTC.

This chain joins TRBV7-9 and TRBJ1-2; 7 bases align to TRBD1. Germline-derived CDR1 and CDR2 are SEHNR and FQNEAQ (reference sequence). This CDR3 region has 13 residues. With 6 bases clipped from V and 2 bases from J, the junction kept 3 bases outside the gene matches. The CDR3 DNA follows: TGTGCCAGCAGAGCAGGGGGAAACTATGGCTACACCTTC. Protein sequence: CASRAGGNYGYTF.

In this sample, this clonotype turned up a few times. The gene calls are TRBV3-1 and TRBJ2-1; 10 bases are a match to TRBD2. This CDR3 has 14 amino acids. Germline CDR1 LGHDT, CDR2 YNNKEL (reference sequence). The ends lost 4 bases at V and 5 bases at J; junction bases unmatched: 2. CDR3 DNA sequence: TGTGCCAGCAGCCCCAGCGGGAGGGACAATGAGCAGTTCTTC. It yields the protein CASSPSGRDNEQFF.

This rearrangement joins TRBV5-1 to TRBJ2-3; D is possibly TRBD1 (6 bases). Trimming removed 8 bases at V and 1 base at J, with 11 bases between. Germline CDR1 and CDR2: SGHRS and YFSETQ. The CDR3 has 13 amino acids. Written as DNA, the CDR3 is TGCGCCAGTAACCGACAGGGCACAGATACGCAGTATTTT. Amino acid sequence: CASNRQGTDTQYF. Full variable domain (outside the CDR3, taken from reference TRBV5-1 and TRBJ2-3): KAGVTQTPRYLIKTRGQQVTLSCSPISGHRSVSWYQQTPGQGLQFLFEYFSETQRNKGNFPGRFSGRQFSNSRSEMNVSTLELGDSALYLCASNRQGTDTQYFGPGTRLTVL.

About this clonotype: The junction departs from the called germline gene at one end, perhaps through a read error. V gene TRBV20-1 combines with J gene TRBJ1-1; D call uncertain. The CDR3 contains 11 residues. Per the germline V gene, CDR1 is DFQATT and CDR2 is SNEGSKA (reference sequence). CDR3 nucleotide sequence: TGTTCAGTCCCCTTCAACACTGAAGCTTTCTTT. This sequence encodes CSVPFNTEAFF.

This clonotype was found a few times. The genes are TRBV5-5 and TRBJ2-7; D possibly uses TRBD1 or TRBD2 (5 bases each). CDR1 SGHKS and CDR2 YYEKEE come from the germline V gene (reference sequence). This CDR3 is 14 amino acids long. Deletions cut 3 bases from V and 3 bases from J, with 13 bases between. CDR3: CASSSGTRIYEQYF. Written as DNA, the CDR3 is TGTGCCAGCAGCTCAGGGACCCGAATCTACGAGCAGTACTTC.

This clonotype was detected a few times. The V and J genes are TRBV28 and TRBJ2-7; TRBD2 might be the D (5 bases). From germline, CDR1 is MDHEN and CDR2 SYDVKM. The CDR3 is 17 amino acids. V gave up 3 bases and J gave up 0 bases, with 18 bases separating them. CDR3 bases: TGTGCCAGCAGTTTCCGTCTCGGCCCGGGGAGCTCCTACGAGCAGTACTTC. The encoded protein is CASSFRLGPGSSYEQYF.

This clonotype is a singleton in its sample. V usage is TRBV13 and J usage is TRBJ2-2; TRBD1 or TRBD2 may be the D gene (5 bases each). CDR1 and CDR2 from the germline V gene are PRHDT and FYEKMQ (reference sequence). The CDR3 has 16 residues. V was clipped by 2 bases and J by 5 bases, with 15 bases between them. The CDR3 bases are TGTGCCAGCAGCTTAAATCGGGACCGCACAACCGGGGAGCTGTTTTTT. It encodes CASSLNRDRTTGELFF.

With respect to this clonotype: The junction departs from germline at one end; a sequencing error may be responsible. The chain has TRBV3-1 and TRBJ2-7, with 8 bases identical to TRBD2. The germline CDR1 and CDR2 sequences are LGHDT and YNNKEL (reference sequence). The CDR3 consists of 17 residues. DNA of the CDR3: TGTGCCACCAGCCAAGAGGGCCTCGCGGGAGGAGCGTACGAGCAGTACTTC. This encodes CATSQEGLAGGAYEQYF.

This clonotype was counted a few times. The chain employs TRBV5-1 and TRBJ2-5; TRBD1 is a possible D gene (7 bases). Germline CDR1 and CDR2: SGHRS and YFSETQ. The CDR3 consists of 15 residues. V was trimmed by 5 bases and J by 5 bases, leaving 19 bases between them. For the CDR3, the DNA is TGCGCCAGCAGGGTGGAGGGGGCGCATCTGGAGACCCAGTACTTC. Translated, it gives CASRVEGAHLETQYF.

This clonotype was recorded a few times. V usage is TRBV5-1 and J usage is TRBJ2-1; D possibly corresponds to TRBD2 (7 bases). CDR3 length: 15 amino acids. V was cut by 0 bases and J by 2 bases, with 9 bases left in between. The germline V gene encodes CDR1 SGHRS and CDR2 YFSETQ. This CDR3 reads CASSLGEGAYNEQFF. CDR3 in DNA: TGCGCCAGCAGCTTGGGGGAGGGGGCCTACAATGAGCAGTTCTTC.

This chain joins TRBV2 and TRBJ1-5, with a tentative D call TRBD1 (6 bases). The length of the CDR3 is 14 residues. V lost 9 bases to trimming and J lost 2 bases, with 14 bases between them. Germline V CDR1 and CDR2: SNHLY, FYNNEI. The DNA of the CDR3 is TGTGCCAGTTGGCAGGGGTATGGCAATCAGCCCCAGCATTTT. Amino acid sequence: CASWQGYGNQPQHF.

This clonotype was seen a handful of times. The chain has TRBV10-3 and TRBJ2-4, with 7 bases identical to TRBD2. CDR3 length: 17 residues. The junction had 9 bases not matched to a gene; V was cut back by 0 bases and J by 4 bases. The V gene's germline CDR1 is ENHRY and CDR2 SYGVKD. CDR3 region: CAISESTGGRLKNIQYF. The CDR3 DNA is TGTGCCATCAGTGAGTCGACGGGGGGAAGACTTAAAAACATTCAGTACTTC.

The chain employs TRBV20-1 and TRBJ2-1; a possible D gene is TRBD2 (6 bases). CDR1 DFQATT and CDR2 SNEGSKA come from the germline V gene (reference sequence). The CDR3 spans 12 residues. The CDR3 coding sequence is TGCACAATAGCGGACTCCTACAATGAGCAGTTCTTC. This translates into CTIADSYNEQFF.

The V gene is TRBV12-3 or TRBV12-4, the J gene TRBJ1-2, with a tentative D call TRBD1 (5 bases). The CDR3 is made up of 13 amino acids. V was clipped by 3 bases and J by 4 bases, with 9 bases between them. CDR3 sequence: CASSFGDAYGYTF. CDR3 coding DNA: TGTGCCAGCAGTTTTGGGGACGCCTATGGCTACACCTTC.

This clonotype was counted a few times. DNA of the CDR3: TGTGCCAGCAGCGTAGAGGCTCAGCCCCAGCATTTT. It codes for CASSVEAQPQHF. The chain is built from TRBV9 and TRBJ1-5, with D unclear. V lost 0 bases, J lost 6 bases, and 4 bases lay in between. Germline V gene sequence: CDR1 SGDLS, CDR2 YYNGEE. The CDR3 contains 12 residues.

The chain is built from TRBV12-3 or TRBV12-4 and TRBJ1-2, with D uncertain. Trimming took 3 bases from V and 2 from J, leaving 10 bases between them. CDR3 size: 14 residues. In nucleotides, the CDR3 is TGTGCCAGCAGTTTTTCCAGGAACAACTATGGCTACACCTTC. It is translated as CASSFSRNNYGYTF.

V and J are TRBV4-1 and TRBJ1-2, with 7 nucleotides matching TRBD1. The CDR3 length is 14 residues. After removal of 0 bases from V and 8 bases from J, the junction contained 6 bases not matched to a gene. Germline-derived CDR1 and CDR2 are MGHRA and YSYEKL. CDR3 in DNA: TGCGCCAGCAGCCAAGATGATCCAGGGGGGGGCTACACCTTC. Protein: CASSQDDPGGGYTF.

This clonotype has only a few counts. The chain employs TRBV5-1 and TRBJ2-5; 8 bases fit TRBD2. This CDR3 contains 14 residues. Trimming took 2 bases from V and 5 from J; bases not matched to a gene: 5. The germline V gene encodes CDR1 SGHRS and CDR2 YFSETQ. CDR3 DNA: TGCGCCAGCAGCTTAGCGGGAGTGGTGGAGACCCAGTACTTC. This gives the protein CASSLAGVVETQYF.

This clonotype turned up a few times. This rearrangement joins TRBV5-1 to TRBJ2-3; D might be TRBD2 (7 bases). Germline assignment: CDR1 SGHRS and CDR2 YFSETQ. The CDR3 is made up of 15 amino acids. V lost 4 bases, J lost 5 bases, and 17 bases lay in between. CDR3 in amino acids: CASSRTNREGDTQYF. CDR3 DNA: TGCGCCAGCAGCCGAACGAACAGGGAGGGAGATACGCAGTATTTT.